This TCR beta chain was profiled in a study of shared clonotypes between healthy human individuals. Study-level findings and limits: Deeper or shallower sequencing was expected to change how clonotypes are shared among donors.

Assay used: immunoSEQ multiplex PCR; TCRdb lists only in-frame clones, some missing. This sample has more than 200,000 clones, with approximately 70% found just once. A few counts support this clone. What it recognizes is unknown. The sequence was obtained from a man between 25 and 39 years old in good health. Sequenced material: memory CD4+ T cells sorted from blood. The sample's subset: CD45RA-negative fraction.

The CDR3 DNA sequence: TGTGCCAGCAGTTTAGGGACTAGCGGACGGACAGATACGCAGTATTTT. This sequence encodes CASSLGTSGRTDTQYF. This rearrangement joins TRBV28 to TRBJ2-3, with 11 bases that match TRBD2. Germline values: CDR1 MDHEN, CDR2 SYDVKM. V dropped 2 bases and J dropped 3; count of bases not matched to a gene: 4. This CDR3 is 16 amino acids long. Full variable domain (rest looked up from reference TRBV28 and TRBJ2-3): DVKVTQSSRYLVKRTGEKVFLECVQDMDHENMFWYRQDPGLGLRLIYFSYDVKMKEKGDIPEGYSVSREKKERFSLILESASTNQTSMYLCASSLGTSGRTDTQYFGPGTRLTVL.